The T cell receptor beta chain described here comes from a study of T cell clones after liver transplantation. As for the study in general: In this trial, immunosuppression withdrawal was attempted within 2 years of liver transplant. Apart from a few HCV-positive recipients, transplants were for non-autoimmune, non-viral reasons. Tolerant meant at least one year fully off immunosuppression without liver enzymes above twice normal. Findings of the study overall: Compared with third party-reactive sequences, donor-reactive ones declined more, independent of withdrawal success.

TCRdb keeps only in-frame clones here, not all; method: immunoSEQ multiplex PCR. The table records around 21,000 clones, approximately 93% of them present only once. For this clone: The antigen is undetermined.

Germline V gene lookup returns CDR1 SGHNT and CDR2 YYREEE (reference sequence). This CDR3 contains 15 residues. V was cut by 3 bases and J by 5 bases, with 17 bases left in between. The chain has TRBV5-4 and TRBJ1-2; D unclear. The sample in question was CD8+ T cells from blood, obtained nearly 26 months after liver transplant. The clonotype was recovered from a human patient who received a liver transplant. Some T cells may trace back to the graft donor. The CDR3 here is CASSSIFGEKYGYTF. DNA of the CDR3: TGTGCCAGCAGCTCTATCTTCGGGGAGAAGTATGGCTACACCTTC.